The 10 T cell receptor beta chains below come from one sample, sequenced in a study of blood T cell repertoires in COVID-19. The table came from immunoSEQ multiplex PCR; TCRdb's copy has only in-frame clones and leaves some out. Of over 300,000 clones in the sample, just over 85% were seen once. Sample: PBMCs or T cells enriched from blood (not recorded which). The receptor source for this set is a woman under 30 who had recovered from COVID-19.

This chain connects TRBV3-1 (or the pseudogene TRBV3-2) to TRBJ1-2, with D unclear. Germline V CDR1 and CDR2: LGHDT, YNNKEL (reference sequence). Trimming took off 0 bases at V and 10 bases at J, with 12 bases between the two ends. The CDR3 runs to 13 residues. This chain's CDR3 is CASSQDGRSDYTF. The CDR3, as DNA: TGTGCCAGCAGCCAAGATGGGAGGTCCGACTACACCTTC.

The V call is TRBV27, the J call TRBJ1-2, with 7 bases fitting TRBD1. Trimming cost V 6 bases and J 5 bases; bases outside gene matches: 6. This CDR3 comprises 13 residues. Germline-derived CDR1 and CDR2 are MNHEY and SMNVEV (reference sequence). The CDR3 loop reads CASSLSGQYGYTF. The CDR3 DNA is TGTGCCAGCAGCCTCTCGGGACAGTATGGCTACACCTTC.

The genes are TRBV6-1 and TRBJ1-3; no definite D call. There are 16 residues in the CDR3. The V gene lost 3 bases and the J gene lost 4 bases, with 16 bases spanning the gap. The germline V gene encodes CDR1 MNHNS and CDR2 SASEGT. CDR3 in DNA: TGTGCCAGCAGTGATCAGGACGCGTCGGGGGGAAACACCATATATTTT. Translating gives CASSDQDASGGNTIYF.

The DNA of the CDR3 is TGTGCCAGCTCACTACAGGGGATCTTTTTCGCCGACACTGAAGCTTTCTTT. This codes for CASSLQGIFFADTEAFF. This chain joins TRBV18 and TRBJ1-1; 7 nucleotides agree with TRBD1. The CDR3 is made up of 17 amino acids. CDR1 KGHSH and CDR2 LQKENI come from the germline V gene. Germline trimming cut 4 bases from V and 3 bases from J; bases unmatched to any gene: 14.

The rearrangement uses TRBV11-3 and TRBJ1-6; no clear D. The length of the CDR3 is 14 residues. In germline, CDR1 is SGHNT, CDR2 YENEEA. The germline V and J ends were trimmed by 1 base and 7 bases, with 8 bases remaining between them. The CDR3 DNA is TGTGCCAGCAGCTTAGGTGGAGAAAATTCACCCCTCCACTTT. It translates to CASSLGGENSPLHF.

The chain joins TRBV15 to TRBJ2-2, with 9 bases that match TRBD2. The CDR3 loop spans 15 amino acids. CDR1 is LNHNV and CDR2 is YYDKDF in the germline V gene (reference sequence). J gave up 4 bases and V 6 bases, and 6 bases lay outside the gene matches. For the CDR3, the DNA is TGTGCCACCAGTGCGGGGGGGGCCGGCACCGGGGAGCTGTTTTTT. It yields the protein CATSAGGAGTGELFF.

CDR3 coding DNA: TGTGCCAGCAGAGCCGGGACTCTGAGTAGCACTGAAGCTTTCTTT. Residues: CASRAGTLSSTEAFF. V is TRBV27 and J is TRBJ1-1; D might be TRBD1 (5 bases). The CDR3 extends over 15 amino acids. Germline CDR1 MNHEY, CDR2 SMNVEV (reference sequence). Trimming cost V 6 bases and J 4 bases, with 18 bases left between them.

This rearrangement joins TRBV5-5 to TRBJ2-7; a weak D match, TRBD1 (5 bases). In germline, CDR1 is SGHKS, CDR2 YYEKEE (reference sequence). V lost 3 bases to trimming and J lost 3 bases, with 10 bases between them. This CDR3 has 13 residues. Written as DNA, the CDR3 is TGTGCCAGCAGCTCGCCTCAGGGCTACGAGCAGTACTTC. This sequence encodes CASSSPQGYEQYF.

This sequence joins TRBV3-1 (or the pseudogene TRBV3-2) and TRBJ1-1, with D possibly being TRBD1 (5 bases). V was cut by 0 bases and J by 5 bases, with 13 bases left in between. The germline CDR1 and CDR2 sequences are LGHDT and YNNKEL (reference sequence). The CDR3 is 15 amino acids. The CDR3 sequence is CASSQDVNSGTEAFF. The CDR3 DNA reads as TGTGCCAGCAGCCAAGATGTCAACTCAGGGACTGAAGCTTTCTTT.

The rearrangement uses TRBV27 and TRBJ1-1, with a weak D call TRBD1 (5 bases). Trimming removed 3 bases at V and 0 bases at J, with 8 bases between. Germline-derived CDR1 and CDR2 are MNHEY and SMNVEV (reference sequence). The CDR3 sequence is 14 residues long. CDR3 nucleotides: TGTGCCAGCAGTTTGCGGGGCTTGAACACTGAAGCTTTCTTT. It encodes CASSLRGLNTEAFF.